The 27 T cell receptor beta chains below come from one sample, sequenced in a study of OX40 agonist ivuxolimab in advanced cancers. Receptor amplification or capture employed the immunoSEQ multiplex PCR assay. In TCRdb, the immuneACCESS table is reduced to in-frame sequences with V and J assigned. These tables do not hold every clone; where another copy was compared, an unresolved V gene accounts for under half, and the others remain unexplained. Recorded for this sample are some 83,000 clones; more than 85% of them occurred a single time. Around 0.69% of the sample comes from the top ten. Here the sequenced sample was CD4+ or CD8+ T cells sorted from blood, taken in a trial of the OX40 agonist ivuxolimab. These receptors were taken from an adult with an advanced solid tumor such as melanoma, head and neck, liver or kidney cancer.

This chain joins TRBV5-5 and TRBJ2-7; TRBD1 matches at 8 bases. There are 15 residues in the CDR3. Germline CDR1 reads SGHKS; CDR2 reads YYEKEE (reference sequence). J was trimmed by 0 bases and V by 1 base; bases with no gene match: 3. The CDR3 DNA reads TGTGCCAGCAGCTTGCAGGGGGCCAGCTCCTACGAGCAGTACTTC. Protein: CASSLQGASSYEQYF.

CDR3 protein: CASSPGMDQPQHF. The CDR3 bases are TGTGCCAGCTCCCCAGGTATGGATCAGCCCCAGCATTTT. V and J are TRBV18 and TRBJ1-5; no firm D call. Germline CDR1 reads KGHSH; CDR2 reads LQKENI. The CDR3 is made up of 13 amino acids. Trimming removed 6 bases from V and 5 bases from J, with 11 bases in between.

The rearrangement uses TRBV7-6 and TRBJ2-2; 11 positions agree with TRBD2. This CDR3 has 15 residues. Trimming removed 5 bases from V and 7 bases from J; junction bases left unmatched: 6. Germline values: CDR1 SGHVS, CDR2 FNYEAQ. The CDR3 coding sequence is TGTGCCAGCAGCGGTCCGGGACTAGCGGTCGGGGAGCTGTTTTTT. Translating gives CASSGPGLAVGELFF.

The rearrangement links TRBV28 to TRBJ2-3; D perhaps matches TRBD2 (5 bases). Germline lookup yields CDR1 MDHEN and CDR2 SYDVKM. The CDR3 contains 13 residues. V lost 1 base and J 3 bases, leaving 5 bases between the germline ends. This CDR3 is CASSLSGTDTQYF. The CDR3 nucleotides are TGTGCCAGCAGTTTATCGGGAACAGATACGCAGTATTTT. The full variable domain, in which reference TRBV28 and TRBJ2-3 provide the parts outside the CDR3, is DVKVTQSSRYLVKRTGEKVFLECVQDMDHENMFWYRQDPGLGLRLIYFSYDVKMKEKGDIPEGYSVSREKKERFSLILESASTNQTSMYLCASSLSGTDTQYFGPGTRLTVL.

In this sample, this clone turned up once. The rearrangement joins TRBV25-1 to TRBJ2-5; TRBD1 matches 8 bases. The CDR3 loop spans 13 amino acids. The junction had 1 base not matched to a gene; V was cut back by 4 bases and J by 3 bases. The V gene's germline CDR1 is MGHDK and CDR2 SYGVNS. The CDR3 sequence is CASSGTGKETQYF. The CDR3, as DNA: TGTGCCAGCAGTGGGACAGGGAAAGAGACCCAGTACTTC.

This chain's CDR3 is CASSPLVFSSGANVLTF. CDR3 coding DNA: TGTGCCAGCTCACCACTAGTTTTCAGCTCTGGGGCCAACGTCCTGACTTTC. This chain uses TRBV18 with TRBJ2-6; D not resolved. Trimming removed 1 base from V and 0 bases from J, with 10 bases in between. The length of the CDR3 is 17 residues. The germline V gene has CDR1 KGHSH and CDR2 LQKENI.

The chain combines TRBV5-4 with TRBJ1-1; TRBD1 might be the D (5 bases). Trimming stripped 0 bases from V and 1 base from J, with 10 bases between. Germline CDR1 SGHNT, CDR2 YYREEE (reference sequence). The CDR3 loop spans 15 amino acids. The CDR3 reads CASSLEYGANTEAFF. The CDR3 DNA sequence: TGTGCCAGCAGCTTGGAGTATGGGGCGAACACTGAAGCTTTCTTT.

The chain combines TRBV18 with TRBJ1-4; D remains unclear. Germline V gives CDR1 KGHSH, CDR2 LQKENI. V was clipped by 2 bases and J by 2 bases, with 9 bases between them. This CDR3 is built from 15 residues. CDR3 in amino acids: CASSPYSGTNEKLFF. In nucleotides, the CDR3 is TGTGCCAGCTCACCATATAGCGGGACTAATGAAAAACTGTTTTTT.

The V call is TRBV27, the J call TRBJ2-7; D is possibly TRBD1 (6 bases). Per the germline V gene, CDR1 is MNHEY and CDR2 is SMNVEV (reference sequence). Deletions cut 7 bases from V and 3 bases from J, with 22 bases between. The CDR3 sequence is 16 residues long. The DNA of the CDR3 is TGTGCCAGCAAAACGGGATTGGGCAGGGGTGACTACGAGCAGTACTTC. It encodes CASKTGLGRGDYEQYF.

The V and J genes are TRBV4-3 and TRBJ2-5; no clear D gene. Germline CDR1 reads LGHNA; CDR2 reads YSLEER. V was clipped by 0 bases and J by 2 bases, with 10 bases between them. This CDR3 contains 15 residues. The DNA for the CDR3 is TGCGCCAGCAGCCAAGATCTTGGGCGGCAAGAGACCCAGTACTTC. Translation gives CASSQDLGRQETQYF.

The chain employs TRBV6-5 and TRBJ2-7, with D possibly being TRBD2 (5 bases). The CDR3 has 14 amino acids. Per the germline V gene, CDR1 is MNHEY and CDR2 is SVGAGI. V dropped 5 bases and J dropped 6 bases, with 17 bases sitting between them. CDR3 nucleotide sequence: TGTGCCAGCAGTGTCGGGAATCCAGGAGGCGAGCAGTACTTC. It yields the protein CASSVGNPGGEQYF.

Here the CDR3 reads CASSLKGQPDTQYF. CDR3 coding DNA: TGCGCCAGCAGCTTAAAGGGACAGCCAGATACGCAGTATTTT. This chain connects TRBV5-1 to TRBJ2-3; 7 positions match TRBD1. Trimming removed 2 bases from V and 4 bases from J; junction bases left unmatched: 4. The CDR3 is 14 residues long. Germline CDR1 and CDR2: SGHRS and YFSETQ.

This CDR3 reads CASSRGGSKYTEAFF. CDR3 DNA sequence: TGTGCCAGCAGTCGAGGAGGGTCAAAATACACTGAAGCTTTCTTT. The chain combines TRBV11-3 with TRBJ1-1; D call uncertain. V was shortened by 6 bases and J by 3 bases, with 17 bases between the two germline ends. There are 15 residues in the CDR3. Germline values: CDR1 SGHNT, CDR2 YENEEA.

This chain uses TRBV29-1 with TRBJ2-3; D is tentatively TRBD1 or TRBD2 (6 bases each). Per germline, CDR1 SQVTM and CDR2 ANQGSEA. The CDR3 extends over 14 amino acids. Trimming took off 4 bases at V and 8 bases at J, with 19 bases between the two ends. This chain's CDR3 is CSVGALSGGGTQYF. DNA for the CDR3: TGCAGCGTTGGGGCACTTAGCGGAGGGGGTACGCAGTATTTT.

The table lists this clone with a count of one. The J gene is TRBJ1-1, the V gene TRBV7-9; no reliable D call. This CDR3 has 12 residues. Germline V gene lookup returns CDR1 SEHNR and CDR2 FQNEAQ (reference sequence). Trimming took 5 bases from V and 10 from J, leaving 14 bases between them. The chain's CDR3 is CASSPERPGAFF. In DNA form, the CDR3 reads TGTGCCAGCAGCCCAGAGCGACCGGGAGCTTTCTTT.

V is TRBV7-2 and J is TRBJ2-1; D remains unclear. This CDR3 region has 14 residues. The germline V gene has CDR1 SGHTA and CDR2 FQGNSA. V lost 6 bases, J lost 0 bases, and 9 bases lay in between. The CDR3 coding sequence is TGTGCCAGCAGAATACACCCCTCCTACAATGAGCAGTTCTTC. It encodes CASRIHPSYNEQFF.

A single count supports this clone. This chain uses TRBV10-3 with TRBJ2-6, with no clear D. Germline values: CDR1 ENHRY, CDR2 SYGVKD. The CDR3 is 15 amino acids. V was trimmed by 10 bases and J by 1 base, leaving 14 bases between them. This chain's CDR3 is CATTNVGSGANVLTF. The DNA for the CDR3 is TGTGCCACCACGAATGTAGGGTCTGGGGCCAACGTCCTGACTTTC.

J is TRBJ2-1 and V is TRBV28; D may be TRBD2 (6 bases). CDR3 length: 12 residues. Germline V gene data show CDR1 as MDHEN and CDR2 as SYDVKM. Trimming pared 10 bases from V and 0 bases from J, leaving 7 bases between. The CDR3 region has the DNA TGTGCCACCGGGGGCTCCTACAATGAGCAGTTCTTC. This translates into CATGGSYNEQFF.

The chain has TRBV6-5 and TRBJ1-6; a weak D match, TRBD1 (6 bases). Germline CDR1 is MNHEY and CDR2 is SVGAGI. Trimming took off 2 bases at V and 7 bases at J, with 15 bases between the two ends. The CDR3 is 16 amino acids. The CDR3 is CASSYGGGEANSPLHF. CDR3 coding DNA: TGTGCCAGCAGTTACGGCGGGGGCGAAGCAAATTCACCCCTCCACTTT.

This rearrangement joins TRBV5-4 to TRBJ1-3, with D perhaps TRBD1 (6 bases). This CDR3 spans 17 amino acids. The V end lost 4 bases, the J end lost 0 bases, and 17 bases lay between the germline ends. Germline-derived CDR1 and CDR2 are SGHNT and YYREEE (reference sequence). The CDR3: CASSPNPGVDSGNTIYF. The CDR3 bases are TGTGCCAGCAGCCCCAACCCAGGGGTGGACTCTGGAAACACCATATATTTT.

V usage is TRBV4-3 and J usage is TRBJ1-5; D is unresolved. Trimming stripped 0 bases from V and 7 bases from J, with 13 bases between. The germline CDR1 and CDR2 sequences are LGHNA and YSLEER. CDR3 length equals 15 residues. The CDR3 is CASSQDVRVGQPQHF. The CDR3 nucleotides read TGCGCCAGCAGCCAAGATGTAAGGGTGGGCCAGCCCCAGCATTTT.

The CDR3 bases are TGCGCCAGCAGCTTGGAGAGAGCCAAAAACATTCAGTACTTC. It is translated as CASSLERAKNIQYF. The J gene is TRBJ2-4, the V gene TRBV5-1, with D unclear. V shed 0 bases and J shed 0 bases, with 4 bases lying between them. This CDR3 comprises 14 residues. The germline gives CDR1 SGHRS, CDR2 YFSETQ.

The gene calls are TRBV4-3 and TRBJ1-1, with a possible D match to TRBD1 (5 bases). CDR1 is LGHNA and CDR2 is YSLEER in the germline V gene. The CDR3 extends over 14 amino acids. Trimming shortened V by 3 bases and J by 5 bases, and 13 bases separated the two germline ends. The CDR3 coding sequence is TGCGCCAGCAGCCAGACAGTGGGGAGGACTGAAGCTTTCTTT. It translates to CASSQTVGRTEAFF.

Here the CDR3 reads CASSWTGGEAFF. The DNA of the CDR3 is TGTGCCAGCAGTTGGACAGGGGGCGAAGCTTTCTTT. V is TRBV28 and J is TRBJ1-1; 11 bases agree with TRBD1. The germline CDR1 and CDR2 sequences are MDHEN and SYDVKM. V dropped 4 bases and J dropped 8; count of bases not matched to a gene: 0. This CDR3 is built from 12 residues.

The chain joins TRBV28 to TRBJ2-1; 7 nucleotides align to TRBD1. The CDR3 has 14 amino acids. CDR1 and CDR2 (germline): MDHEN, SYDVKM. V gave up 11 bases and J gave up 8 bases; unmatched junction bases: 15. The CDR3 protein is CALPGQPPGDEQFF. DNA for the CDR3: TGTGCCCTCCCGGGACAGCCCCCAGGGGATGAGCAGTTCTTC.

The V call is TRBV6-5, the J call TRBJ2-1, with D maybe TRBD2 (6 bases). The germline V gene has CDR1 MNHEY and CDR2 SVGAGI. V lost 7 bases and J lost 7, with 20 bases in between. The CDR3 has 15 amino acids. CDR3 bases: TGTGCCAGCACCTCTGAGTTTCGCGGGGCGAATGAGCAGTTCTTC. It yields the protein CASTSEFRGANEQFF.

This rearrangement joins TRBV7-2 to TRBJ2-7; tentative D call: TRBD2 (6 bases). CDR1 SGHTA and CDR2 FQGNSA come from the germline V gene. V lost 1 base and J 0 bases, leaving 7 bases between the germline ends. The CDR3 is 14 residues long. The CDR3 region is CASSLGGISYEQYF. The DNA of the CDR3 is TGTGCCAGCAGCTTAGGCGGGATCTCCTACGAGCAGTACTTC.